These 18 T cell receptor beta chains share one sample of origin, sequenced in a study of a mutant IDH1 vaccine in newly diagnosed glioma. The method was immunoSEQ multiplex PCR; TCRdb's version includes in-frame clones alone and lacks a portion of them. The table shows 60,000 to 85,000 clones, with 85% occurring only once. The antigens for these receptors are not known. Sample time point: week 23, last vaccination. In every dose of vaccine, 300 ug of mutant IDH1 20-mer peptide was given alongside topical imiquimod. Material: PBMCs, obtained from a glioma patient whose treatment included an IDH1 peptide vaccine. The receptors stem from a woman between 50 and 59 years old with glioma.

The rearrangement joins TRBV11-3 to TRBJ1-1; no clear D. The germline CDR1 and CDR2 sequences are SGHNT and YENEEA. With 4 bases removed from V and 3 bases from J, the gap between germline ends came to 9 bases. The CDR3 is 13 amino acids. The CDR3 reads CASSYTADTEAFF. CDR3 nucleotide sequence: TGTGCCAGCAGCTACACAGCGGACACTGAAGCTTTCTTT. The variable domain in full, with the rest retrieved from reference TRBV11-3 and TRBJ1-1, is EAGVVQSPRYKIIEKKQPVAFWCNPISGHNTLYWYLQNLGQGPELLIRYENEEAVDDSQLPKDRFSAERLKGVDSTLKIQPAELGDSAVYLCASSYTADTEAFFGQGTRLTVV.

The chain couples TRBV27 to TRBJ1-5; no clear D. The CDR3 consists of 16 residues. Germline values: CDR1 MNHEY, CDR2 SMNVEV (reference sequence). Trimming cost V 5 bases and J 0 bases, with 14 bases left between them. This CDR3 is CASSPVGVYSNQPQHF. The CDR3 nucleotides read TGTGCCAGCAGTCCAGTCGGAGTGTATAGCAATCAGCCCCAGCATTTT.

The CDR3 region is CASSPSAVSNEQFF. The CDR3, as DNA: TGTGCCAGCAGCCCCTCCGCGGTTTCAAATGAGCAGTTCTTC. The rearrangement links TRBV5-4 to TRBJ2-1; D ambiguous. Germline lookup yields CDR1 SGHNT and CDR2 YYREEE (reference sequence). V lost 4 bases and J 7 bases, leaving 15 bases between the germline ends. The CDR3 length is 14 residues.

The gene calls are TRBV29-1 and TRBJ2-5; D call uncertain. The end of the DNA fits TRBJ2-7 better, so the J call may be wrong. The germline gives CDR1 SQVTM, CDR2 ANQGSEA. The CDR3 is 12 amino acids. The CDR3: CSASVSSYEQYF. The CDR3 bases are TGCAGCGCCTCGGTGAGCTCCTACGAGCAGTACTTC.

V gene TRBV11-3 combines with J gene TRBJ2-1, with unresolved D. The CDR3 is 13 amino acids. Germline CDR1 is SGHNT and CDR2 is YENEEA. V gave up 2 bases and J gave up 7 bases, with 9 bases separating them. Here the CDR3 reads CASSLFQSNEQFF. The CDR3 DNA reads as TGTGCCAGCAGCTTATTTCAGAGTAATGAGCAGTTCTTC. The whole variable domain, remainder taken from reference TRBV11-3 and TRBJ2-1, is EAGVVQSPRYKIIEKKQPVAFWCNPISGHNTLYWYLQNLGQGPELLIRYENEEAVDDSQLPKDRFSAERLKGVDSTLKIQPAELGDSAVYLCASSLFQSNEQFFGPGTRLTVL.

The J gene is TRBJ2-7, the V gene TRBV7-2, with TRBD2 matching 12 bases. The J segment lost 2 bases and the V segment lost 5 bases, leaving 4 bases of the junction unmatched. The CDR3 has 15 residues. Germline V gene data show CDR1 as SGHTA and CDR2 as FQGNSA. CDR3 bases: TGTGCCAGCAGCCCAGGACTAGCGGGAACCTACGAGCAGTACTTC. Translating it yields CASSPGLAGTYEQYF.

This clone appeared a single time. The chain joins TRBV18 to TRBJ2-7, with 9 bases lining up with TRBD1. V lost 3 bases, J lost 3 bases, and 6 bases stayed unmatched. The CDR3 runs to 15 residues. CDR1 is KGHSH and CDR2 is LQKENI in the germline V gene. CDR3 residues: CASSPPGQGLYEQYF. The CDR3 DNA follows: TGTGCCAGCTCACCCCCGGGACAGGGCCTCTACGAGCAGTACTTC.

This chain links TRBV19 with TRBJ2-7, with 9 bases lining up with TRBD1. This CDR3 is built from 17 residues. V was pared by 7 bases and J by 1 base, with 14 bases of the junction left unmatched. CDR1 is LNHDA and CDR2 is SQIVND in the germline V gene (reference sequence). The CDR3 reads CASNRDREVSWSYEQYF. The CDR3 coding sequence is TGTGCCAGTAACCGGGACAGGGAGGTTTCCTGGTCCTACGAGCAGTACTTC. The variable domain in full, with the rest retrieved from reference TRBV19 and TRBJ2-7, is DGGITQSPKYLFRKEGQNVTLSCEQNLNHDAMYWYRQDPGQGLRLIYYSQIVNDFQKGDIAEGYSVSREKKESFPLTVTSAQKNPTAFYLCASNRDREVSWSYEQYFGPGTRLTVT.

This chain links TRBV7-2 with TRBJ2-6, with D tentatively TRBD1 (6 bases). Germline V lookup: CDR1 SGHTA, CDR2 FQGNSA. V was pared by 6 bases and J by 3 bases, with 15 bases between. The CDR3 extends over 16 amino acids. In DNA form, the CDR3 reads TGTGCCAGCAGACCTACAGGGTATAATGGGGCCAACGTCCTGACTTTC. It codes for CASRPTGYNGANVLTF.

The chain links TRBV4-1 to TRBJ1-1; the match to TRBD1 covers 8 bases. This CDR3 region has 18 residues. CDR1 and CDR2 (germline): MGHRA, YSYEKL. The V gene end was trimmed by 1 base and the J gene end by 0 bases; junction bases not matched to a gene: 10. The CDR3 nucleotides read TGCGCCAGCAGCCAAGTTCCGGGACAGGCGGGAGTGAACACTGAAGCTTTCTTT. Translating gives CASSQVPGQAGVNTEAFF.

V usage is TRBV2 and J usage is TRBJ1-2; 9 nucleotides line up with TRBD1. CDR1 is SNHLY, CDR2 FYNNEI, per germline. This CDR3 is 13 amino acids long. Trimming took 8 bases from V and 4 from J; bases not matched to a gene: 5. The CDR3 reads CASGGQGPYGYTF. Written as DNA, the CDR3 is TGTGCCAGCGGGGGACAGGGCCCCTATGGCTACACCTTC.

The chain uses TRBV7-2 and TRBJ1-2; D possibly corresponds to TRBD1 (6 bases). CDR1 and CDR2 (germline): SGHTA, FQGNSA. The V gene lost 6 bases and the J gene lost 8 bases, with 16 bases spanning the gap. The CDR3 consists of 13 residues. CDR3 sequence reads: CASSLTGLYGYTF. CDR3 nucleotides: TGTGCCAGCAGTTTAACAGGGTTATACGGCTACACCTTC.

The gene calls are TRBV27 and TRBJ1-1; D unclear. CDR3 length: 13 amino acids. The germline V gene has CDR1 MNHEY and CDR2 SMNVEV (reference sequence). Trimming removed 6 bases from V and 1 base from J, with 9 bases in between. The CDR3: CASRPSGNTEAFF. Written as DNA, the CDR3 is TGTGCCAGCAGGCCCTCCGGGAACACTGAAGCTTTCTTT.

The chain combines TRBV28 with TRBJ2-7, with a possible D match to TRBD1 (5 bases). Germline values: CDR1 MDHEN, CDR2 SYDVKM. The V end was cut by 5 bases, the J end by 7 bases, with 18 bases between. The CDR3 is 14 residues long. The CDR3 here is CASSQAGYFPEQYF. As DNA, the CDR3 is TGTGCCAGCAGTCAAGCAGGGTACTTTCCTGAGCAGTACTTC.

V gene TRBV27 combines with J gene TRBJ2-7; D is undetermined. V lost 5 bases, J lost 1 base, and 9 bases lay in between. Germline V gene sequence: CDR1 MNHEY, CDR2 SMNVEV (reference sequence). This CDR3 is 13 amino acids long. Here the CDR3 reads CASSPQGSYEQYF. CDR3 DNA sequence: TGTGCCAGCAGTCCACAAGGTTCCTACGAGCAGTACTTC.

The rearrangement uses TRBV18 and TRBJ2-7, with D hard to call. This CDR3 spans 13 amino acids. Trimming took 1 base from V and 4 from J, leaving 8 bases between them. Germline V gene sequence: CDR1 KGHSH, CDR2 LQKENI. CDR3 region: CASSPQGTYEQYF. The CDR3 DNA reads TGTGCCAGCTCACCACAGGGAACTTACGAGCAGTACTTC.

This clone appeared a single time. The chain couples TRBV2 to TRBJ2-1; D call uncertain. The CDR3 totals 14 residues. V dropped 4 bases and J dropped 8 bases, with 15 bases sitting between them. Germline lookup yields CDR1 SNHLY and CDR2 FYNNEI. The CDR3 region is CASSVLESLDEQFF. DNA for the CDR3: TGTGCCAGCAGTGTCCTAGAGAGCTTGGATGAGCAGTTCTTC.

The chain combines TRBV7-9 with TRBJ2-5; D possibly matches TRBD1 or TRBD2 (5 bases each). Trimming pared 5 bases from V and 5 bases from J, leaving 18 bases between. The CDR3 contains 15 residues. Germline V lookup: CDR1 SEHNR, CDR2 FQNEAQ (reference sequence). CDR3 residues: CASSQTGTLGETQYF. The CDR3 DNA reads as TGTGCCAGCAGCCAAACCGGGACCCTAGGGGAGACCCAGTACTTC. The full variable domain, in which reference TRBV7-9 and TRBJ2-5 provide the parts outside the CDR3, is DTGVSQNPRHKITKRGQNVTFRCDPISEHNRLYWYRQTLGQGPEFLTYFQNEAQLEKSRLLSDRFSAERPKGSFSTLEIQRTEQGDSAMYLCASSQTGTLGETQYFGPGTRLLVL.